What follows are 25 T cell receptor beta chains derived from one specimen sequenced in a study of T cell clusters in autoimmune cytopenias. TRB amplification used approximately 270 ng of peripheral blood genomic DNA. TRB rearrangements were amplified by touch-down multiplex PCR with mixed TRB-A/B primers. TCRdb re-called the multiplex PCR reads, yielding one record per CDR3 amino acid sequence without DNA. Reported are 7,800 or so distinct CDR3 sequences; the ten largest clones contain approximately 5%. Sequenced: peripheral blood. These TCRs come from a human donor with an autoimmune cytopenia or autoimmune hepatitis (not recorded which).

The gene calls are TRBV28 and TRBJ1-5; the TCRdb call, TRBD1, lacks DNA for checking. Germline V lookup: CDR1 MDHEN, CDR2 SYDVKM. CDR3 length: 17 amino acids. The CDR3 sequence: CASTSPGPSEGNQPQHF.

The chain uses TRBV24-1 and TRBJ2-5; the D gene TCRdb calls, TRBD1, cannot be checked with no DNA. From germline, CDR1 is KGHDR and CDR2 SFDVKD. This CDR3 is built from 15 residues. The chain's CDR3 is CATSDPTGRRETQYF.

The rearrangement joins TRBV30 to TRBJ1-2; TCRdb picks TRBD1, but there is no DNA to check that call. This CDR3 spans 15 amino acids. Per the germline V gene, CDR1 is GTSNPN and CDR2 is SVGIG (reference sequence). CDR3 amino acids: CAWSEGGRVNYGYTF.

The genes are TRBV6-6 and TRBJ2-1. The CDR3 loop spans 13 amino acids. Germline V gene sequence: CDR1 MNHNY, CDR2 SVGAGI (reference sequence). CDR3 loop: CASNIPTYNEQFF.

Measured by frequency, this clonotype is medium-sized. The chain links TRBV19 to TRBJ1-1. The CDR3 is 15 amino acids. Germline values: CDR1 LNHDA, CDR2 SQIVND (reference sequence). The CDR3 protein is CASSIRGSLNTEAFF.

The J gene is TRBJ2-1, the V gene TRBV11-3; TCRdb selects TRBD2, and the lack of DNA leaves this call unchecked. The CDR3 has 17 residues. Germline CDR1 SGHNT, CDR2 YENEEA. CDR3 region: CASTLIIGSGAYNEQFF.

Here the CDR3 reads CASSFLTRFNEQFF. The chain has TRBV28 and TRBJ2-1; TCRdb lists TRBD2, though no DNA is available to test this call. CDR1 is MDHEN, CDR2 SYDVKM, per germline. This CDR3 contains 14 residues.

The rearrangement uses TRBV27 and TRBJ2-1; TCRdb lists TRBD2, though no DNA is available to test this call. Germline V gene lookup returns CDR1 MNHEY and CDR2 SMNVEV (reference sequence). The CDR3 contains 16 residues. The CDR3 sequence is CASSSLQLAGDYEQFF.

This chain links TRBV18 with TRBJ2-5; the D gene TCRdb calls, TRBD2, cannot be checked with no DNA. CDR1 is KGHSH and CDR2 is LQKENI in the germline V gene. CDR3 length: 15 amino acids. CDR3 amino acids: CASSPLGHPRETQYF.

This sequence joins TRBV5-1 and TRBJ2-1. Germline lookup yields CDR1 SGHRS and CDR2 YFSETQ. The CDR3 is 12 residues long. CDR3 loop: CASSFPSGEQFF.

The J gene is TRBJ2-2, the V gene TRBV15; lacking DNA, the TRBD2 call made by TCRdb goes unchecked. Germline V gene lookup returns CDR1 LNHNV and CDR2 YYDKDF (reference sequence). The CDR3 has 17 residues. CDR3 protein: CATSRHPVAGDPGELFF. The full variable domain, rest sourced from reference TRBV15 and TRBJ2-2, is DAMVIQNPRYQVTQFGKPVTLSCSQTLNHNVMYWYQQKSSQAPKLLFHYYDKDFNNEADTPDNFQSRRPNTSFCFLDIRSPGLGDTAMYLCATSRHPVAGDPGELFFGEGSRLTVL.

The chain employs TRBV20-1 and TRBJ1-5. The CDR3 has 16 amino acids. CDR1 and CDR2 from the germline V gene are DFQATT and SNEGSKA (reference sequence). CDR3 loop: CSALGFTVNYNQPQHF.

CDR3 region: CASSRTGILVYGYTF. This sequence joins TRBV28 and TRBJ1-2; TCRdb picks TRBD1, but there is no DNA to check that call. Germline values: CDR1 MDHEN, CDR2 SYDVKM. The CDR3 is made up of 15 amino acids.

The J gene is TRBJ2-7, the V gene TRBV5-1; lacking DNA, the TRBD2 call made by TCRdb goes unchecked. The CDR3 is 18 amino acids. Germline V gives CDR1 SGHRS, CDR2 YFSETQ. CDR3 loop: CASSRRGGAGGGYYEQYF.

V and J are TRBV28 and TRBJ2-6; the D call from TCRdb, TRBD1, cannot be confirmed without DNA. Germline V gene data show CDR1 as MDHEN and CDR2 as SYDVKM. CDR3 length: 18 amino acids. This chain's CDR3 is CASSEIAGATGGANVLTF.

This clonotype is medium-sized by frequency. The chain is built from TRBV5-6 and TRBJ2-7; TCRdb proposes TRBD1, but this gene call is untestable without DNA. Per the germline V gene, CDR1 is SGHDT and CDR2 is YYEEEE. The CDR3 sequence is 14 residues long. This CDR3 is CASSYGTGLMEQYF.

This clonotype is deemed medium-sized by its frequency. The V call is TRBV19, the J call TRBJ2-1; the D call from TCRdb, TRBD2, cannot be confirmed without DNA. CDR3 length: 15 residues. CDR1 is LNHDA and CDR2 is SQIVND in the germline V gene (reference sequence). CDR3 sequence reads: CASQGRREGVHEQFF.

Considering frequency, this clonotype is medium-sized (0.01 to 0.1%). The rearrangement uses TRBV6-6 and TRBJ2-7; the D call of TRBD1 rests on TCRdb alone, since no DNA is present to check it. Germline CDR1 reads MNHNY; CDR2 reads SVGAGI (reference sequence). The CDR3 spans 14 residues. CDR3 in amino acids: CASRGTGGDYEQYF.

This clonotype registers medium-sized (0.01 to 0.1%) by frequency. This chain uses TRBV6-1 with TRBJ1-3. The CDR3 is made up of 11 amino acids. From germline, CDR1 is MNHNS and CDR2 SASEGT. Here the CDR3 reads CAISTGNTIYF.

The CDR3 spells CASSLRNGALSQPQHF. The chain is built from TRBV28 and TRBJ1-5. The CDR3 has 16 residues. Germline V gives CDR1 MDHEN, CDR2 SYDVKM.

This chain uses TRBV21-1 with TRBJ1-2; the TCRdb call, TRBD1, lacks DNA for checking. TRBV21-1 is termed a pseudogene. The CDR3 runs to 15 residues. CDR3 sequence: CASSKGPRDRDGYTF.

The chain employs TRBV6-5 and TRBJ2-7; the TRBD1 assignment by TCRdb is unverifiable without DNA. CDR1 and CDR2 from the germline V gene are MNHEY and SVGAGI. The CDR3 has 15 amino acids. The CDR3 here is CASTDKGQGIDEQYF.

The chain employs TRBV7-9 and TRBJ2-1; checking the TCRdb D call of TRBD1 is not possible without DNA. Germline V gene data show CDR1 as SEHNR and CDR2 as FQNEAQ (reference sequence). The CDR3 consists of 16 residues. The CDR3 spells CASSPPWVGIHNEQFF.

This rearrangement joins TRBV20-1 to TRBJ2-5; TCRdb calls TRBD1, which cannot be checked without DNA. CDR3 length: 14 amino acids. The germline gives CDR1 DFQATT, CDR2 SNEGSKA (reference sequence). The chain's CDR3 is CSASMGRIQETQYF.

This CDR3 reads CASSLGLAGGETQYF. V usage is TRBV7-3 and J usage is TRBJ2-5; the TRBD2 assignment by TCRdb is unverifiable without DNA. Germline V gene sequence: CDR1 SGHTA, CDR2 FQGTGA. The CDR3 extends over 15 amino acids. The full variable domain, rest sourced from reference TRBV7-3 and TRBJ2-5, is GAGVSQTPSNKVTEKGKYVELRCDPISGHTALYWYRQSLGQGPEFLIYFQGTGAADDSGLPNDRFFAVRPEGSVSTLKIQRTERGDSAVYLCASSLGLAGGETQYFGPGTRLLVL.